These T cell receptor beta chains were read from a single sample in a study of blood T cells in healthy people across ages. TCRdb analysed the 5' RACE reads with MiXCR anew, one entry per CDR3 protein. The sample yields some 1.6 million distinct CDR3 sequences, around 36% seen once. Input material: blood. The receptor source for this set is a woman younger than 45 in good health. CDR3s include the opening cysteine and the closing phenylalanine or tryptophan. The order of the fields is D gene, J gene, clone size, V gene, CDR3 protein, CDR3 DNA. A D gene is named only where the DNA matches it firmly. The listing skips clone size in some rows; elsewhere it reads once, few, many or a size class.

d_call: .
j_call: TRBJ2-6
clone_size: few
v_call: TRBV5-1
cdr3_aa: CASSNPLLSSSGANVLTF
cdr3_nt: TGCGCCAGCAGCAATCCTCTATTGTCTAGCTCTGGGGCCAACGTCCTGACTTTC

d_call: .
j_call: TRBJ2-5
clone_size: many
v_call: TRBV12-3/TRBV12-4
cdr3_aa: CASSLNGEETQYF
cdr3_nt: TGTGCCAGCAGTTTAAACGGGGAGGAGACCCAGTACTTC

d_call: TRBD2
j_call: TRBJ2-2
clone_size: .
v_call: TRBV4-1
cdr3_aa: CASSQYLSGSGTGELFF
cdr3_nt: TGCGCCAGCAGCCAGTACTTGAGCGGGAGCGGTACCGGGGAGCTGTTTTTT

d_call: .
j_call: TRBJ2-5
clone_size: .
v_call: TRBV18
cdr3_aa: CASSPPRQIETQYF
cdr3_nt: TGTGCCAGCTCACCGCCTAGACAGATAGAGACCCAGTACTTC

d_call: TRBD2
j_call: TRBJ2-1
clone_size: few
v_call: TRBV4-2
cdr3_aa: CASSQERRGGSYNEQFF
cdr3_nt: TGTGCCAGCAGCCAAGAGCGGCGGGGGGGCTCCTACAATGAGCAGTTCTTC

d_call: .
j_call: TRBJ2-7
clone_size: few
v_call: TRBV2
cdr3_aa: CASVEWQGLNEQYF
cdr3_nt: TGTGCCAGCGTCGAGTGGCAGGGTCTGAACGAGCAGTACTTC

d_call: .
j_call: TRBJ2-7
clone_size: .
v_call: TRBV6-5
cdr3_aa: CASRYSEDYEQYF
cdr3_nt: TGTGCCAGCAGGTACAGCGAGGACTACGAGCAGTACTTC

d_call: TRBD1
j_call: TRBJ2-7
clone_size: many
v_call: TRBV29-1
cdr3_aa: CSVSTGTGEYEQYF
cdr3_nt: TGCAGCGTTTCAACCGGGACAGGGGAATACGAGCAGTACTTC

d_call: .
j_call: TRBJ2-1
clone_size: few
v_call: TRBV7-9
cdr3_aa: CASMDTTKYNEQFF
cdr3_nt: TGTGCCAGCATGGATACGACCAAATACAATGAGCAGTTCTTC

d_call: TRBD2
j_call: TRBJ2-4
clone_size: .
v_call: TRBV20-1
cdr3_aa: CSARDPLGFGGMTKNIQYF
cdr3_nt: TGCAGTGCTAGAGATCCCCTCGGGTTCGGGGGGATGACCAAAAACATTCAGTACTTC

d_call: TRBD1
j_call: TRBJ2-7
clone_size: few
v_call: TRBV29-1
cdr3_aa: CSVDSGTGAYEQYF
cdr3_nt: TGCAGCGTGGATTCCGGGACAGGGGCCTACGAGCAGTACTTC

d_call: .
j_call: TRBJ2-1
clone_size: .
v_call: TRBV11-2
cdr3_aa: CASSLQRSIYNEQFF
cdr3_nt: TGTGCCAGCAGCCTTCAGCGATCCATCTACAATGAGCAGTTCTTC

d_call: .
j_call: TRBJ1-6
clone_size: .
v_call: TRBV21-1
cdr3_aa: CASSTSPLHF
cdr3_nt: TGTGCCAGCAGCACATCACCCCTCCACTTT

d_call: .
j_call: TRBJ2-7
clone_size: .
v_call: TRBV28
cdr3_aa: CASSLGGLGSEQYF
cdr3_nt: TGTGCCAGCAGTTTGGGTGGACTGGGTTCCGAGCAGTACTTC

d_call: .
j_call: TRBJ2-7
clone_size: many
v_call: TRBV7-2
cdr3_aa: CASSLNRAPYEQYF
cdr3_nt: TGTGCCAGCAGCTTAAACAGGGCCCCCTACGAGCAGTACTTC

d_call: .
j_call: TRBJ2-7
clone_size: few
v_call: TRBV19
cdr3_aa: CASSTTVSYEQYF
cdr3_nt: TGTGCCAGTAGTACCACGGTCTCCTACGAGCAGTACTTC

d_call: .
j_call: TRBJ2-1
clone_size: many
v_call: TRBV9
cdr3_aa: CASSVEASSHNEQFF
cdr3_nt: TGTGCCAGCAGCGTAGAGGCTAGCTCCCACAATGAGCAGTTCTTC

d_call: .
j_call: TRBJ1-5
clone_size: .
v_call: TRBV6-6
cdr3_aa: CASTPVGSNQPQHF
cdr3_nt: TGTGCCAGCACTCCGGTAGGAAGCAATCAGCCCCAGCATTTT